Presented here are 32 T cell receptor beta chains from one specimen sequenced in a study of patients and donors after allogeneic stem cell transplantation. A single record per CDR3 protein comes from TCRdb applying MiXCR to the RT-PCR reads. The table has approximately 200,000 distinct CDR3 sequences, over 12% seen once. Sequences were obtained from blood, either unsorted or a sorted T cell fraction (not recorded which). All receptors come from a human donor who was either an allogeneic HSCT recipient or a stem cell or donor lymphocyte infusion donor (not recorded which). It is not recorded whose cells these are; they may come from a transplant donor.

This clonotype was picked up a small number of times. The chain couples TRBV5-6 to TRBJ2-5; D gene uncertain. Trimming took 2 bases from V and 2 from J, leaving 13 bases between them. Germline loops: CDR1 SGHDT, CDR2 YYEEEE. The CDR3 length is 15 residues. Written as DNA, the CDR3 is TGTGCCAGCAGCTTCGGTATTTCGGCTCAAGAGACCCAGTACTTC. Translating it yields CASSFGISAQETQYF.

The genes are TRBV20-1 and TRBJ1-5, with 8 bases aligning to TRBD1. J was trimmed by 9 bases and V by 3 bases; bases with no gene match: 7. CDR1 and CDR2 from the germline V gene are DFQATT and SNEGSKA (reference sequence). This CDR3 has 13 residues. CDR3 nucleotides: TGCAGTGCTAGCACAGGGGGGGAATCGCCCCAGCATTTT. Residues: CSASTGGESPQHF.

This clonotype was picked up a small number of times. The chain is built from TRBV30 and TRBJ1-3; a weak D match, TRBD1 (6 bases). The CDR3 covers 15 residues. The germline gives CDR1 GTSNPN, CDR2 SVGIG (reference sequence). V lost 0 bases and J 2 bases, leaving 11 bases between the germline ends. CDR3 loop: CAWSVRAGAGNTIYF. CDR3 in DNA: TGTGCCTGGAGTGTCAGGGCAGGGGCTGGAAACACCATATATTTT.

This clonotype has a handful of counts. The rearrangement links TRBV12-3 or TRBV12-4 to TRBJ1-3; unclear D gene. With 6 bases removed from V and 0 bases from J, the gap between germline ends came to 9 bases. There are 14 residues in the CDR3. CDR3 protein: CASREAGSGNTIYF. The CDR3 DNA reads TGTGCCAGCAGGGAAGCTGGCTCTGGAAACACCATATATTTT.

In this sample, this clonotype turned up a few times. The rearrangement joins TRBV6-1 to TRBJ2-2; 11 bases agree with TRBD2. The CDR3 is 16 amino acids. Germline CDR1 reads MNHNS; CDR2 reads SASEGT. The ends lost 8 bases at V and 4 bases at J; junction bases unmatched: 9. This chain's CDR3 is CASCPLLAGGTGELFF. The CDR3 DNA follows: TGTGCCAGCTGCCCCCTGCTAGCGGGGGGCACCGGGGAGCTGTTTTTT.

The chain recombines TRBV20-1 with TRBJ2-7, with a possible D match to TRBD1 (7 bases). CDR1 and CDR2 (germline): DFQATT, SNEGSKA (reference sequence). The CDR3 extends over 14 amino acids. The V and J ends lost 1 base and 5 bases respectively, with 15 bases between them. CDR3 loop: CSARVAGGRHEQYF. CDR3 coding DNA: TGCAGTGCTAGAGTAGCAGGGGGGAGGCACGAGCAGTACTTC.

There are a few counts of this clonotype. This chain uses TRBV5-6 with TRBJ1-6; D is unclear. The CDR3 consists of 15 residues. Germline lookup yields CDR1 SGHDT and CDR2 YYEEEE. Trimming pared 1 base from V and 9 bases from J, leaving 14 bases between. The DNA of the CDR3 is TGTGCCAGCAGCTTGAGGAGCAGGTCCACTTCACCCCTCCACTTT. This gives the protein CASSLRSRSTSPLHF.

The V call is TRBV6-1, the J call TRBJ2-3; tentative D call: TRBD2 (6 bases). Germline CDR1 is MNHNS and CDR2 is SASEGT. The CDR3 has 14 amino acids. V gave up 7 bases and J gave up 2 bases, with 13 bases separating them. CDR3 amino acids: CASTVRGTTDTQYF. The CDR3 DNA reads as TGTGCCAGCACGGTCCGGGGGACCACAGATACGCAGTATTTT.

This clonotype was counted only a few times. The chain combines TRBV5-4 with TRBJ1-1; D is undetermined. The CDR3 consists of 16 residues. Germline CDR1 is SGHNT and CDR2 is YYREEE (reference sequence). V was trimmed by 0 bases and J by 1 base, leaving 13 bases between them. The CDR3 here is CASSLGMGRTNTEAFF. The CDR3 DNA follows: TGTGCCAGCAGCTTGGGTATGGGCAGAACGAACACTGAAGCTTTCTTT.

This clonotype was found many times. CDR3 amino acids: CASSLGVAGAGDTQYF. CDR3 sequence (DNA): TGTGCCAGCAGCTTAGGAGTAGCGGGAGCCGGAGATACGCAGTATTTT. The chain is built from TRBV7-2 and TRBJ2-3, with 9 bases matching TRBD2. Germline V gene sequence: CDR1 SGHTA, CDR2 FQGNSA. J was trimmed by 5 bases and V by 1 base; bases with no gene match: 7. The CDR3 length is 16 residues. Full variable domain (remainder filled in from reference TRBV7-2 and TRBJ2-3): GAGVSQSPSNKVTEKGKDVELRCDPISGHTALYWYRQSLGQGLEFLIYFQGNSAPDKSGLPSDRFSAERTGGSVSTLTIQRTQQEDSAVYLCASSLGVAGAGDTQYFGPGTRLTVL.

This clonotype has only a few counts. This chain links TRBV18 with TRBJ2-3, with D hard to call. Germline CDR1 is KGHSH and CDR2 is LQKENI. V dropped 8 bases and J dropped 0 bases, with 12 bases sitting between them. The CDR3 has 14 amino acids. The CDR3 sequence: CASSLAPSTDTQYF. The CDR3 region has the DNA TGTGCCAGCAGCTTGGCCCCCAGCACAGATACGCAGTATTTT.

This clonotype was detected ten times or more. The chain employs TRBV20-1 and TRBJ1-4, with 8 positions matching TRBD1. Germline CDR1 reads DFQATT; CDR2 reads SNEGSKA (reference sequence). The ends lost 6 bases at V and 8 bases at J; junction bases unmatched: 11. The CDR3 is made up of 14 amino acids. This CDR3 is CSAPRTGLDEKLFF. CDR3 nucleotide sequence: TGCAGTGCCCCCCGGACAGGGTTGGACGAAAAACTGTTTTTT.

This clonotype was counted at least ten times. The chain employs TRBV12-3 or TRBV12-4 and TRBJ2-7; D is possibly TRBD2 (6 bases). The CDR3 consists of 14 residues. Trimming shortened V by 0 bases and J by 6 bases, and 12 bases separated the two germline ends. CDR3 in amino acids: CASSLAGGEGEQYF. CDR3 nucleotide sequence: TGTGCCAGCAGTTTAGCCGGGGGAGAAGGCGAGCAGTACTTC.

This clonotype appeared a single time. The J gene is TRBJ2-1, the V gene TRBV5-4; 8 nucleotides match TRBD2. The CDR3 is 15 residues long. The germline V gene encodes CDR1 SGHNT and CDR2 YYREEE (reference sequence). V shed 1 base and J 6 bases; nucleotides not matched to a gene: 6. For the CDR3, the DNA is TGTGCCAGCAGCTTGTCCGGGGGGGGACTCAATGAGCAGTTCTTC. This codes for CASSLSGGGLNEQFF.

The J gene is TRBJ2-3, the V gene TRBV6-1; 10 bases align to TRBD2. Germline V gene data show CDR1 as MNHNS and CDR2 as SASEGT. V lost 0 bases, J lost 3 bases, and 3 bases stayed unmatched. The length of the CDR3 is 16 residues. The CDR3 DNA follows: TGTGCCAGCAGTGAAGCGGAGCGGGGGGGTACAGATACGCAGTATTTT. Translating gives CASSEAERGGTDTQYF.

The chain combines TRBV20-1 with TRBJ1-4; 7 bases are shared with TRBD1. The CDR3 covers 14 residues. Losses at the gene ends were 6 bases for V and 8 bases for J; bases not matched to a gene: 12. From germline, CDR1 is DFQATT and CDR2 SNEGSKA (reference sequence). CDR3: CSAQNRGPLEKLFF. The CDR3 region has the DNA TGCAGTGCACAAAACAGGGGTCCCTTGGAAAAACTGTTTTTT.

The chain links TRBV12-3 or TRBV12-4 to TRBJ1-5; perhaps TRBD1 as D (6 bases). The V end lost 6 bases, the J end lost 3 bases, and 18 bases lay between the germline ends. This CDR3 comprises 16 residues. The CDR3 region has the DNA TGTGCCAGCAGCAACCAAGGGGGGGCGAACAATCAGCCCCAGCATTTT. It encodes CASSNQGGANNQPQHF.

This clonotype was seen more than once but under ten times. The J gene is TRBJ1-5, the V gene TRBV4-3, with D perhaps matching TRBD1 (5 bases). The V end lost 0 bases, the J end lost 7 bases, and 16 bases lay between the germline ends. Germline loops: CDR1 LGHNA, CDR2 YSLEER. This CDR3 has 16 residues. The CDR3 nucleotides are TGCGCCAGCAGCCAAGATCACGGGGCGCTACGACAGCCCCAGCATTTT. The encoded protein is CASSQDHGALRQPQHF.

The gene calls are TRBV2 and TRBJ2-7, with TRBD2 as a possible D gene (5 bases). The CDR3 contains 14 residues. Trimming took off 5 bases at V and 1 base at J, with 12 bases between the two ends. Germline V gene sequence: CDR1 SNHLY, CDR2 FYNNEI. Written as DNA, the CDR3 is TGTGCCAGCAGTCAAGGACTTCGTTCCTACGAGCAGTACTTC. Its translation is CASSQGLRSYEQYF.

J is TRBJ2-3 and V is TRBV2; 7 nucleotides match TRBD2. Germline V gene lookup returns CDR1 SNHLY and CDR2 FYNNEI. The CDR3 is 15 residues long. Germline trimming cut 6 bases from V and 1 base from J; bases unmatched to any gene: 7. CDR3 in DNA: TGTGCCAGCAGGACTAGAGCGGGACGCACAGATACGCAGTATTTT. Amino acids: CASRTRAGRTDTQYF.

This clonotype was observed a handful of times. The rearrangement links TRBV5-5 to TRBJ1-1; D is possibly TRBD1 (6 bases). With 4 bases removed from V and 4 bases from J, the gap between germline ends came to 14 bases. The CDR3 is 14 amino acids. Germline V gene sequence: CDR1 SGHKS, CDR2 YYEKEE (reference sequence). CDR3 in amino acids: CASSKGHLTTEAFF. The CDR3 DNA is TGTGCCAGCAGCAAGGGACACTTAACCACTGAAGCTTTCTTT.

The gene calls are TRBV15 and TRBJ1-1, with D tentatively TRBD1 (5 bases). CDR1 is LNHNV and CDR2 is YYDKDF in the germline V gene (reference sequence). The ends were cut back, 5 bases at V and 1 base at J, with 11 bases in the middle. This CDR3 is built from 14 residues. The CDR3 nucleotides are TGTGCCACCAGCCCCGGTGGGGGGAACACTGAAGCTTTCTTT. Translation: CATSPGGGNTEAFF.

This clonotype appeared a few times. The chain combines TRBV19 with TRBJ2-4; D is perhaps TRBD2 (6 bases). This CDR3 is 15 amino acids long. V was shortened by 4 bases and J by 7 bases, with 17 bases between the two germline ends. Per germline, CDR1 LNHDA and CDR2 SQIVND (reference sequence). CDR3 residues: CASSTLGGRGNIQYF. CDR3 nucleotides: TGTGCCAGTAGTACCCTCGGGGGACGGGGGAACATTCAGTACTTC.

The rearrangement links TRBV11-2 to TRBJ1-2, with 8 positions matching TRBD1. CDR1 and CDR2 from the germline V gene are SGHAT and FQNNGV. CDR3 length: 15 amino acids. The J segment lost 8 bases and the V segment lost 4 bases, leaving 12 bases of the junction unmatched. The CDR3 spells CASSSNRGIFRGYTF. The CDR3 nucleotides are TGTGCCAGCAGCTCCAACAGGGGGATTTTTCGGGGCTACACCTTC.

This clonotype has just a few counts. The gene calls are TRBV2 and TRBJ2-1; 9 nucleotides align to TRBD2. Germline CDR1 reads SNHLY; CDR2 reads FYNNEI. The trim removed 6 bases at V and 8 bases at J, leaving 11 bases unmatched. The CDR3 totals 15 residues. CDR3 DNA: TGTGCCAGCAGGATTGTGGCGGGAGGGCCCTATGAGCAGTTCTTC. Its protein product is CASRIVAGGPYEQFF.

There are a few counts of this clonotype. V is TRBV19 and J is TRBJ2-7; TRBD1 aligns across 10 bases. CDR1 and CDR2 from the germline V gene are LNHDA and SQIVND (reference sequence). The trim removed 1 base at V and 5 bases at J, leaving 5 bases unmatched. The CDR3 runs 15 residues. This chain's CDR3 is CASSIAGTGDHEQYF. The CDR3 DNA is TGTGCCAGTAGTATAGCCGGGACAGGGGACCACGAGCAGTACTTC.

This clonotype has only a few counts. The J gene is TRBJ2-2, the V gene TRBV7-3; D is undetermined. CDR3 length: 16 amino acids. V was shortened by 1 base and J by 0 bases, with 9 bases between the two germline ends. Germline V gene sequence: CDR1 SGHTA, CDR2 FQGTGA. This CDR3 is CASSLNGLSNTGELFF. The CDR3 bases are TGTGCCAGCAGCTTAAATGGCTTATCGAACACCGGGGAGCTGTTTTTT.

The chain has TRBV7-2 and TRBJ1-1, with 7 bases aligning to TRBD1. Germline V lookup: CDR1 SGHTA, CDR2 FQGNSA. This CDR3 has 15 amino acids. V shed 3 bases, J shed 3 bases, and the junction held 7 bases outside the gene matches. The CDR3 DNA reads as TGTGCCAGCAGCTTGATAGGGCAGGGGGACACTGAAGCTTTCTTT. Its protein product is CASSLIGQGDTEAFF. Full variable domain (remainder filled in from reference TRBV7-2 and TRBJ1-1): GAGVSQSPSNKVTEKGKDVELRCDPISGHTALYWYRQSLGQGLEFLIYFQGNSAPDKSGLPSDRFSAERTGGSVSTLTIQRTQQEDSAVYLCASSLIGQGDTEAFFGQGTRLTVV.

This clonotype was recorded many times. V and J are TRBV5-6 and TRBJ1-3, with D maybe TRBD1 (6 bases). Germline CDR1 is SGHDT and CDR2 is YYEEEE. Trimming pared 0 bases from V and 3 bases from J, leaving 22 bases between. This CDR3 has 19 residues. The CDR3 DNA follows: TGTGCCAGCAGCTTGGGGGACACCCGAAGGGTTCGGGATGGAAACACCATATATTTT. Its translation: CASSLGDTRRVRDGNTIYF.

This clonotype was detected ten times or more. The CDR3 loop is CASSSRILTRDETQYF. As DNA, the CDR3 is TGTGCCAGCAGCTCCCGAATATTGACTAGAGACGAGACCCAGTACTTC. The chain has TRBV5-6 and TRBJ2-5, with TRBD2 as a possible D gene (6 bases). The V gene's germline CDR1 is SGHDT and CDR2 YYEEEE. The CDR3 sequence is 16 residues long. The V end was cut by 3 bases, the J end by 5 bases, with 20 bases between.

In its sample, this clonotype was seen a few times. The chain uses TRBV9 and TRBJ2-3, with 9 bases that match TRBD2. CDR1 is SGDLS and CDR2 is YYNGEE in the germline V gene. Unmatched junction bases numbered 1, after V lost 0 bases and J lost 2 bases. This CDR3 region has 15 residues. In DNA, the CDR3 is TGTGCCAGCAGCGTAGGCGGGAGGGCCACAGATACGCAGTATTTT. Residues: CASSVGGRATDTQYF.

The chain is built from TRBV4-3 and TRBJ2-1; TRBD1 is a possible D gene (5 bases). The CDR3 is made up of 17 amino acids. The V end lost 0 bases, the J end lost 3 bases, and 15 bases lay between the germline ends. From germline, CDR1 is LGHNA and CDR2 YSLEER. The CDR3 nucleotides read TGCGCCAGCAGCCAAGATGACCCCAGGGATGGCTACAATGAGCAGTTCTTC. It translates to CASSQDDPRDGYNEQFF.